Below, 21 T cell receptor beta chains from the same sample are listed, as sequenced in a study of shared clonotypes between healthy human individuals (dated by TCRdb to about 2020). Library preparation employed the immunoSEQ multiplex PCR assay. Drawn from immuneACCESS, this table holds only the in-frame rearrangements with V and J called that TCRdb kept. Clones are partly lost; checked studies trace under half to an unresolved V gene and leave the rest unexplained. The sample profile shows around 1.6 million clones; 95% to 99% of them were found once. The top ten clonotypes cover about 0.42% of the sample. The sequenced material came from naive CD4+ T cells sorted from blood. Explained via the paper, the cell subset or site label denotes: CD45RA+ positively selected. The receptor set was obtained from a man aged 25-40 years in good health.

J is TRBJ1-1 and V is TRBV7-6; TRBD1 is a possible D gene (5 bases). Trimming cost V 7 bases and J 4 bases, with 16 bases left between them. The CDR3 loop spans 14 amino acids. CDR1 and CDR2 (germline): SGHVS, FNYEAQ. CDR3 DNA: TGTGCCAGCACCCAACGCACGGGGGGCACTGAAGCTTTCTTT. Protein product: CASTQRTGGTEAFF.

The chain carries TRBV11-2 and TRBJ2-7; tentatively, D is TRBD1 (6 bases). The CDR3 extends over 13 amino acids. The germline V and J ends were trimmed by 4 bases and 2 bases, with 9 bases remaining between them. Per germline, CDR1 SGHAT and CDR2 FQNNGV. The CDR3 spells CASSSRQAYEQYF. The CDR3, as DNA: TGTGCCAGCAGCTCTAGACAGGCCTACGAGCAGTACTTC.

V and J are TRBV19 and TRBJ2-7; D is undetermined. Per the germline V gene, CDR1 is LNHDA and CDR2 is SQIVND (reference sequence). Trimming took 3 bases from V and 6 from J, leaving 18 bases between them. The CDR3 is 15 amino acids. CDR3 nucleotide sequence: TGTGCCAGTAGTATGGGTAGCACCTCGACTCGCGAGCAGTACTTC. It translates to CASSMGSTSTREQYF.

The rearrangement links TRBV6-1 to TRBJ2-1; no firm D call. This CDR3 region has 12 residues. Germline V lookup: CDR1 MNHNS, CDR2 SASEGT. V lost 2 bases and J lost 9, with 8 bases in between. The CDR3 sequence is CASSESVAEQFF. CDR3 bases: TGTGCCAGCAGTGAATCAGTCGCTGAGCAGTTCTTC.

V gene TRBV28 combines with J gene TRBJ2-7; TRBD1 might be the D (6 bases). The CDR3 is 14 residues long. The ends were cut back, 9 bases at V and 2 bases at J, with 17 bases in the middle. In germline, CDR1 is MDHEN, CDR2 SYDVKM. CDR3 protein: CARTYRVPPYEQYF. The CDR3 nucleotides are TGTGCCAGAACTTACAGGGTGCCTCCCTACGAGCAGTACTTC. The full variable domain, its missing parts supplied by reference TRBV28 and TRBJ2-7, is DVKVTQSSRYLVKRTGEKVFLECVQDMDHENMFWYRQDPGLGLRLIYFSYDVKMKEKGDIPEGYSVSREKKERFSLILESASTNQTSMYLCARTYRVPPYEQYFGPGTRLTVT.

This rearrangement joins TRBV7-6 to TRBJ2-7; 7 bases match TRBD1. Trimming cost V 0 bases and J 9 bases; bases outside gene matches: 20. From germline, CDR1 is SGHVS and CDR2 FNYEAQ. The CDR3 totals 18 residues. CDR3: CASSLARSTGTASYSQYF. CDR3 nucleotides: TGTGCCAGCAGCTTAGCGCGATCGACCGGGACAGCCTCTTACTCGCAGTACTTC. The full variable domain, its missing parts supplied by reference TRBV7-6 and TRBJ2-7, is GAGVSQSPRYKVTKRGQDVALRCDPISGHVSLYWYRQALGQGPEFLTYFNYEAQQDKSGLPNDRFSAERPEGSISTLTIQRTEQRDSAMYRCASSLARSTGTASYSQYFGPGTRLTVT.

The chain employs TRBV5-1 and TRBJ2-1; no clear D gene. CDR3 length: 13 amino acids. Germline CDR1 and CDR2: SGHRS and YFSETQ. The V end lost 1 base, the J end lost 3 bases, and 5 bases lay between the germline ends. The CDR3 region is CASSLPIYNEQFF. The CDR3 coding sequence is TGCGCCAGCAGCTTGCCCATCTACAATGAGCAGTTCTTC.

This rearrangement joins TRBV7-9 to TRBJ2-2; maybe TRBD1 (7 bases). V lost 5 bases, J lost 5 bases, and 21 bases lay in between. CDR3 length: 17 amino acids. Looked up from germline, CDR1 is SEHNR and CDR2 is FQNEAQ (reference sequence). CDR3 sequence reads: CASSPTGLQGRTGELFF. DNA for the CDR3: TGTGCCAGCAGCCCGACCGGATTACAGGGGAGGACCGGGGAGCTGTTTTTT.

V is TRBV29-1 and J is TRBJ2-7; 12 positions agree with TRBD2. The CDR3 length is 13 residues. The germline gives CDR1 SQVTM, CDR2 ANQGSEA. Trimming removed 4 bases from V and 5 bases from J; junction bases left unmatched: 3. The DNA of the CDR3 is TGCAGCGTTGTGACTAGCGGGAGTGACGAGCAGTACTTC. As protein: CSVVTSGSDEQYF.

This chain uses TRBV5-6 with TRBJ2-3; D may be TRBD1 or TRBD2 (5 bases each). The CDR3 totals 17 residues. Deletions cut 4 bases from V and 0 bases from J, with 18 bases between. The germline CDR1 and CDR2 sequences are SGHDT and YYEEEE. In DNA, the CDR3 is TGTGCCAGCAGCGGGGCCGGACTTTCTACTAGCACAGATACGCAGTATTTT. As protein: CASSGAGLSTSTDTQYF.

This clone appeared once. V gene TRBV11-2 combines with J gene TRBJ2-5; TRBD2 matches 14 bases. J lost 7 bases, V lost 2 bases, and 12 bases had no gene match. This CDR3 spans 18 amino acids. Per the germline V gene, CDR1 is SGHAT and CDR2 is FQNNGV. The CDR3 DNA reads TGTGCCAGCAGCTTACCCGGGACTAGCGGGGGAACCTCGGGGACCCAGTACTTC. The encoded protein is CASSLPGTSGGTSGTQYF.

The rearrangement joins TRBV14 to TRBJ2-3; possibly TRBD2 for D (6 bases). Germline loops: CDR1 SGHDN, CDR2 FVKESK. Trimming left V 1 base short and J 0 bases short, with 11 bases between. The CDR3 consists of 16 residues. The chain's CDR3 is CASSQVGRVSTDTQYF. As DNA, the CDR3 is TGTGCCAGCAGCCAAGTCGGGAGAGTAAGCACAGATACGCAGTATTTT.

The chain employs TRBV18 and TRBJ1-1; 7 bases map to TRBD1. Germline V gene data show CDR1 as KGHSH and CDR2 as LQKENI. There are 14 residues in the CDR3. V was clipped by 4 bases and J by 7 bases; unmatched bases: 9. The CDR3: CASSLKGGTVEAFF. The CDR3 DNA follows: TGTGCCAGCTCACTCAAAGGCGGGACAGTTGAAGCTTTCTTT.

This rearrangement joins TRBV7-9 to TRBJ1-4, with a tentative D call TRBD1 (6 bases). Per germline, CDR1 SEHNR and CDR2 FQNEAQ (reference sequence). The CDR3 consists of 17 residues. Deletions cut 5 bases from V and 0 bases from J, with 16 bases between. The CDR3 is CASSPGTNYATNEKLFF. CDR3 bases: TGTGCCAGCAGCCCAGGGACAAACTATGCAACTAATGAAAAACTGTTTTTT.

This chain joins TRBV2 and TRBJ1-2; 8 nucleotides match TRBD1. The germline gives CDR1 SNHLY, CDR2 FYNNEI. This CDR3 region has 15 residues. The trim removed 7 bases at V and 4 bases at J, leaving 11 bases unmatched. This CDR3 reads CASTLTDRAVYGYTF. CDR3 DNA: TGTGCCAGCACGCTTACGGACAGGGCGGTCTATGGCTACACCTTC.

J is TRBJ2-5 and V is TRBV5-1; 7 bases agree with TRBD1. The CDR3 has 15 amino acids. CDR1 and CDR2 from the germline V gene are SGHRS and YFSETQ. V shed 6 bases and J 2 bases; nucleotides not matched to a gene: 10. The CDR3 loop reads CASKSQGQSQETQYF. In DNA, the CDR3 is TGCGCCAGCAAATCACAGGGGCAATCACAAGAGACCCAGTACTTC.

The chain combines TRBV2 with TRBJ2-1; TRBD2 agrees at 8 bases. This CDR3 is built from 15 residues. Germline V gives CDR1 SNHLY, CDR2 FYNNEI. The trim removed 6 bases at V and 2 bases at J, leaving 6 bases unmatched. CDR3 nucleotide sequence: TGTGCCAGCAGGCAACTAGCGGCCGCCTACAATGAGCAGTTCTTC. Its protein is CASRQLAAAYNEQFF.

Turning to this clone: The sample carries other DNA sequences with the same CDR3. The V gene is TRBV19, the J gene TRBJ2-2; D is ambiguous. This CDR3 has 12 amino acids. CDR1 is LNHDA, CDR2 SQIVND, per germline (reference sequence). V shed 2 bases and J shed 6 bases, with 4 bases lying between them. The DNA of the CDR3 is TGTGCCAGTAGTATACTCGCCGGGGAGCTGTTTTTT. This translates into CASSILAGELFF. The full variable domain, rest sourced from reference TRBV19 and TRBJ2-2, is DGGITQSPKYLFRKEGQNVTLSCEQNLNHDAMYWYRQDPGQGLRLIYYSQIVNDFQKGDIAEGYSVSREKKESFPLTVTSAQKNPTAFYLCASSILAGELFFGEGSRLTVL.

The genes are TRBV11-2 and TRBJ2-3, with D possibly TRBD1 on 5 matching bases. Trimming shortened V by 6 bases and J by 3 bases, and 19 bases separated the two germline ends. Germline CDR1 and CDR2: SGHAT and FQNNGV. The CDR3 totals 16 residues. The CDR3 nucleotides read TGTGCCAGCAGGGGCGATGGACACGCAGAAACAGATACGCAGTATTTT. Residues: CASRGDGHAETDTQYF.

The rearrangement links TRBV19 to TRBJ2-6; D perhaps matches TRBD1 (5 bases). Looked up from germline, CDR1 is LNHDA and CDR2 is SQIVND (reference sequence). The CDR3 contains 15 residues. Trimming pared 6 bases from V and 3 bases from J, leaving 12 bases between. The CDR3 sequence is CASRERGFGANVLTF. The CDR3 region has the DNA TGTGCCAGTAGGGAAAGGGGCTTTGGGGCCAACGTCCTGACTTTC. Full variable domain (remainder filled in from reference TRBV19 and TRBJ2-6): DGGITQSPKYLFRKEGQNVTLSCEQNLNHDAMYWYRQDPGQGLRLIYYSQIVNDFQKGDIAEGYSVSREKKESFPLTVTSAQKNPTAFYLCASRERGFGANVLTFGAGSRLTVL.

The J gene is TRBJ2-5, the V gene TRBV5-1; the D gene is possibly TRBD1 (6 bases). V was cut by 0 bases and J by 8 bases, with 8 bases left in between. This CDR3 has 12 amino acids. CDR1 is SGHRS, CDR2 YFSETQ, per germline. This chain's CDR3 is CASSLEGDTQYF. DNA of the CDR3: TGCGCCAGCAGCTTGGAGGGGGATACCCAGTACTTC.